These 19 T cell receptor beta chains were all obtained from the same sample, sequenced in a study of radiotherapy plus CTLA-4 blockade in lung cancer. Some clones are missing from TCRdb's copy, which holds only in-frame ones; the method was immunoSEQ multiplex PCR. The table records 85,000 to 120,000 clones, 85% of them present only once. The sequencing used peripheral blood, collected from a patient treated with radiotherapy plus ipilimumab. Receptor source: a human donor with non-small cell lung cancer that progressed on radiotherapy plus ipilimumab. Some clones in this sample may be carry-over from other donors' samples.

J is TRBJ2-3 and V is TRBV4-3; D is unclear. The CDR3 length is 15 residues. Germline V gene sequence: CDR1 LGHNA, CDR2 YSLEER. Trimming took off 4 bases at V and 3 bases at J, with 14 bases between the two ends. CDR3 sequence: CASSLRTTVTDTQYF. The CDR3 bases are TGCGCCAGCAGCCTCCGGACGACGGTGACAGATACGCAGTATTTT.

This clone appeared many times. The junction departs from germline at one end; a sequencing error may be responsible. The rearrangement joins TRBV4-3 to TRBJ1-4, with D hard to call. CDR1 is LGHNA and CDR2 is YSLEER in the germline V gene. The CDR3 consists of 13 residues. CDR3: CASSLRRDETLFF. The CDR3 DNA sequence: TGCGCCAGCAGCTTACGCCGAGATGAAACACTGTTTTTT.

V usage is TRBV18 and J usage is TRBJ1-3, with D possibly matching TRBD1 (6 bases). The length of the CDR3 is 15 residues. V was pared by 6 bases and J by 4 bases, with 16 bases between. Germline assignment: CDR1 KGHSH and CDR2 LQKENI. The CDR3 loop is CASSPSGGRGNTIYF. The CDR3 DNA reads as TGTGCCAGCTCCCCCTCCGGGGGCAGGGGAAACACCATATATTTT.

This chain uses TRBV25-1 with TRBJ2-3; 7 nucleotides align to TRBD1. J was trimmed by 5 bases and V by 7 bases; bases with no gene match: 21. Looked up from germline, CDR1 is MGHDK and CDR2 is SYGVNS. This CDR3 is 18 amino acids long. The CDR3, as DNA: TGTGCCAGCATGACCGGGACAGTAGTTTCCCAAGGGCTAGATACGCAGTATTTT. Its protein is CASMTGTVVSQGLDTQYF.

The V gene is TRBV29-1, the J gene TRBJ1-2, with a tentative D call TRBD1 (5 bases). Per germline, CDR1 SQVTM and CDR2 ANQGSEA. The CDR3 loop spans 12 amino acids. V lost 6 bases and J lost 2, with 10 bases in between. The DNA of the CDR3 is TGCAGCGTCCGGGACGAGAACTATGGCTACACCTTC. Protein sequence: CSVRDENYGYTF. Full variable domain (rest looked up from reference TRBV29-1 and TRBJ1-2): SAVISQKPSRDICQRGTSLTIQCQVDSQVTMMFWYRQQPGQSLTLIATANQGSEATYESGFVIDKFPISRPNLTFSTLTVSNMSPEDSSIYLCSVRDENYGYTFGSGTRLTVV.

This CDR3 reads CASSIGAGSGGTQYF. Here the CDR3 DNA reads TGTGCCAGCAGCATCGGGGCGGGGTCAGGGGGGACCCAGTACTTC. V usage is TRBV7-9 and J usage is TRBJ2-5, with a tentative D call TRBD1 (7 bases). This CDR3 is built from 15 residues. Trimming removed 5 bases at V and 7 bases at J, with 20 bases between. In germline, CDR1 is SEHNR, CDR2 FQNEAQ (reference sequence).

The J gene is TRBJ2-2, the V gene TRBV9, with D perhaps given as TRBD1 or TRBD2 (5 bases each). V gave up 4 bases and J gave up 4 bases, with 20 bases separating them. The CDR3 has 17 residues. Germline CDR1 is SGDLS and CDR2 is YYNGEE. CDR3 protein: CASSSPGRLSGTGELFF. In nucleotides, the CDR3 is TGTGCCAGCAGCTCCCCGGGGCGACTTAGTGGCACCGGGGAGCTGTTTTTT. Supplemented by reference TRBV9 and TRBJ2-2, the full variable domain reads DSGVTQTPKHLITATGQRVTLRCSPRSGDLSVYWYQQSLDQGLQFLIQYYNGEERAKGNILERFSAQQFPDLHSELNLSSLELGDSALYFCASSSPGRLSGTGELFFGEGSRLTVL.

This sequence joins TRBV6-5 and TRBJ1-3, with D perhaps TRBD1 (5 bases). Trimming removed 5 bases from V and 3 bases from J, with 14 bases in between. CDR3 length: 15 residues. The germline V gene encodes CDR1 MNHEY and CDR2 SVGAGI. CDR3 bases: TGTGCCAGCAGTCCGGGGCAATTTAGTGGAAACACCATATATTTT. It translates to CASSPGQFSGNTIYF.

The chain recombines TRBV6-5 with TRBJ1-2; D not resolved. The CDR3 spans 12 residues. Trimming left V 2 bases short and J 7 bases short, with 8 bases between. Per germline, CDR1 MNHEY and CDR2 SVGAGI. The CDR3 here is CASSYGGTGYTF. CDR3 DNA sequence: TGTGCCAGCAGTTACGGAGGTACTGGCTACACCTTC.

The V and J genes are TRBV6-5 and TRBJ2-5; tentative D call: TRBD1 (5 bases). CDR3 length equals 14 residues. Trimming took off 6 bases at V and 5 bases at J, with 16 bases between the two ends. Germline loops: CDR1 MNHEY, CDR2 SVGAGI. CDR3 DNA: TGTGCCAGCAGCGGACAAATGGGTTGGGAGACCCAGTACTTC. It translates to CASSGQMGWETQYF.

CDR3 in DNA: TGCGCCAGCAGCTTGAATCCGACCATGAACACTGAAGCTTTCTTT. Encoded protein: CASSLNPTMNTEAFF. The gene calls are TRBV5-1 and TRBJ1-1; no firm D call. This CDR3 region has 15 residues. Trimming pared 1 base from V and 0 bases from J, leaving 10 bases between. Looked up from germline, CDR1 is SGHRS and CDR2 is YFSETQ.

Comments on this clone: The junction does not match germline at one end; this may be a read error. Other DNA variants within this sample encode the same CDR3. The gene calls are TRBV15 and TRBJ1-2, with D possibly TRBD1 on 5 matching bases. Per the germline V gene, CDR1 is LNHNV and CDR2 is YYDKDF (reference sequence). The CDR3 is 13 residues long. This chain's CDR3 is CATSRLGDYGYTF. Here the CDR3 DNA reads TGCGCCACCAGCAGATTAGGGGACTATGGCTACACCTTC.

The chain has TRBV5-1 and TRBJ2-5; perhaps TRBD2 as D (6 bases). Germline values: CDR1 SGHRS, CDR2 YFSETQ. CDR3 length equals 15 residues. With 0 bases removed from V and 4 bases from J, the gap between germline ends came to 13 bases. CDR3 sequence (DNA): TGCGCCAGCAGCTTGGAGGCTAGCGAGGCAGAGACCCAGTACTTC. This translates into CASSLEASEAETQYF.

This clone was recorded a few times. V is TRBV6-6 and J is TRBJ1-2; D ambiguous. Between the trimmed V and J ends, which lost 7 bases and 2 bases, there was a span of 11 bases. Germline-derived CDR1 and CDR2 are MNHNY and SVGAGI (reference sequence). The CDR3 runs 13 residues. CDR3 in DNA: TGTGCCAGCAATACGAACAGCAACTATGGCTACACCTTC. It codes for CASNTNSNYGYTF.

CDR3 sequence (DNA): TGTGCCAGCAGCCAAGATTTGGCGGGGAGGGGGGAGCAGTACTTC. Encoded protein: CASSQDLAGRGEQYF. The V and J genes are TRBV6-5 and TRBJ2-7; possible D gene TRBD2, 7 bases. V shed 6 bases and J shed 7 bases, with 22 bases lying between them. The CDR3 length is 15 residues. The germline gives CDR1 MNHEY, CDR2 SVGAGI.

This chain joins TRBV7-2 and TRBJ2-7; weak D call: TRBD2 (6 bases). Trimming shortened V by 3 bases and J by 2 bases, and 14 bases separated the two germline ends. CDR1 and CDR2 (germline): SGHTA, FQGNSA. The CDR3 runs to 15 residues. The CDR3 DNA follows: TGTGCCAGCAGCTTCGGCCCCGGACTAACCTACGAGCAGTACTTC. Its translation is CASSFGPGLTYEQYF. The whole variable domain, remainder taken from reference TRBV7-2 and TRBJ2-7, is GAGVSQSPSNKVTEKGKDVELRCDPISGHTALYWYRQSLGQGLEFLIYFQGNSAPDKSGLPSDRFSAERTGGSVSTLTIQRTQQEDSAVYLCASSFGPGLTYEQYFGPGTRLTVT.

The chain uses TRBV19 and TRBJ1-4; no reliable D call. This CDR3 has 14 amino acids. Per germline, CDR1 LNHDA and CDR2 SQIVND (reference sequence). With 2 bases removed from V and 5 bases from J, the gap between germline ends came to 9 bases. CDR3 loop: CASSILGRNEKLFF. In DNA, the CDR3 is TGTGCCAGTAGTATATTGGGGAGGAATGAAAAACTGTTTTTT.

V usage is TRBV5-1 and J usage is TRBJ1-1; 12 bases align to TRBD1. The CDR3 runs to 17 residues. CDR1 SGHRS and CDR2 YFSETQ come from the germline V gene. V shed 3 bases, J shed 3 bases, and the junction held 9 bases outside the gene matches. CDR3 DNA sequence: TGCGCCAGCAGCTCCGGGACAGGGGGCTTGTTAGACACTGAAGCTTTCTTT. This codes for CASSSGTGGLLDTEAFF.

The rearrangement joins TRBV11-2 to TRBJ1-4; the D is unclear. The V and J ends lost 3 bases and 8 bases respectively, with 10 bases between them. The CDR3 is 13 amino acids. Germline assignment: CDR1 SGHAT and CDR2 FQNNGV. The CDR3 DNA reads TGTGCCAGCAGCTTTCCAGGCGGCGAAAAACTGTTTTTT. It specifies CASSFPGGEKLFF.